The T cell receptor (beta chain) under discussion was sequenced for a study of metastatic and nonmetastatic thyroid tumors. For the study at large: Repertoires of blood and of tissue (tumor or nodule) from malignant and benign thyroid patients were compared.

In the original processing: It was from CDR3 differences across clinicopathological groups that a distant-metastasis classifier for papillary thyroid cancer was built. From the PCR reads, TCRdb re-called clones with MiXCR. These V and J calls rely on TCRdb rather than the paper's analysis. Of 20,000 to 25,000 clones in the sample, about 14% were seen once. Germline lookup yields CDR1 DFQATT and CDR2 SNEGSKA (reference sequence). The CDR3 extends over 15 amino acids. With V trimmed by 6 bases and J by 0 bases, 8 bases remained unmatched. Every patient was untreated before thyroid surgery. The source is a female donor with papillary thyroid cancer or a benign thyroid nodule (not recorded which). Some clones in this sample may be carry-over from other donors' samples. Sequenced material: blood. The rearrangement joins TRBV20-1 to TRBJ2-1, with TRBD2 identical over 7 bases. The CDR3 sequence is CSATAGESSYNEQFF. CDR3 bases: TGCAGTGCAACGGCGGGGGAGAGCTCCTACAATGAGCAGTTCTTC.